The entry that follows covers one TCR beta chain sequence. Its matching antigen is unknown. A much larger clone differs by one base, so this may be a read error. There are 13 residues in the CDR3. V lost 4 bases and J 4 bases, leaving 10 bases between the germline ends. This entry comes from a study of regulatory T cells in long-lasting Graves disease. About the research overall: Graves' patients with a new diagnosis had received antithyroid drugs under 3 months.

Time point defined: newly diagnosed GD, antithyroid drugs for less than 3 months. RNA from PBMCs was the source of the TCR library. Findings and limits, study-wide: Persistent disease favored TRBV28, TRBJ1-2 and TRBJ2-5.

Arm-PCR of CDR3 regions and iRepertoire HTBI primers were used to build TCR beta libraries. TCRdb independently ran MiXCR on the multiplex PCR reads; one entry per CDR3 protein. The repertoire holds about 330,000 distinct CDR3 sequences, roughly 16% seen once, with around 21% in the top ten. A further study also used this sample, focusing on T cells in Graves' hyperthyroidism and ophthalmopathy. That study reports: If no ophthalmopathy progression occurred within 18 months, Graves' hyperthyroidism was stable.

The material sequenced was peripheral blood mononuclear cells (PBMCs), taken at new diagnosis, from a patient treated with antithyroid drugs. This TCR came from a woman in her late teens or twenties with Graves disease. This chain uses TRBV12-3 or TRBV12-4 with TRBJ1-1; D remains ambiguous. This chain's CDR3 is CASSSTESTEAFF. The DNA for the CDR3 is TGTGCCAGCAGTTCGACTGAGAGCACTGAAGCTTTCTTT.